This TCR beta chain was observed in a study of PD-1 blockade in classical Hodgkin lymphoma. Study-wide results and limits: There remain no defined causes for the repertoire differences, which possibly reflect disease activity or prior therapy. Nivolumab initiation under 1 year post-ASCT meant exclusion. By C4D1, diversity of CD4+ TCRs had risen significantly, whereas that of CD8+ TCRs had not.

Concerning this clone itself: Its antigen is currently unknown.

Brentuximab vedotin exposure varied, and every patient relapsed after autologous stem cell transplantation. Complete response, partial response or progressive disease made up the best responses. Some clones are missing from TCRdb's copy, which holds only in-frame ones; the method was immunoSEQ multiplex PCR. The table lists more than 10,000 clones, 80% of them singletons. The sequence came from a human donor with classical Hodgkin lymphoma. Sample: peripheral blood mononuclear cells (PBMCs), taken at baseline.

The CDR3 sequence is CASSQELSGSLVYNEQFF. CDR3 in DNA: TGCGCCAGCAGCCAAGAACTTAGCGGGAGTCTTGTCTACAATGAGCAGTTCTTC. This chain joins TRBV4-3 and TRBJ2-1; 9 bases match TRBD2. V shed 0 bases, J shed 3 bases, and the junction held 9 bases outside the gene matches. This CDR3 contains 18 residues. Germline V gene data show CDR1 as LGHNA and CDR2 as YSLEER.